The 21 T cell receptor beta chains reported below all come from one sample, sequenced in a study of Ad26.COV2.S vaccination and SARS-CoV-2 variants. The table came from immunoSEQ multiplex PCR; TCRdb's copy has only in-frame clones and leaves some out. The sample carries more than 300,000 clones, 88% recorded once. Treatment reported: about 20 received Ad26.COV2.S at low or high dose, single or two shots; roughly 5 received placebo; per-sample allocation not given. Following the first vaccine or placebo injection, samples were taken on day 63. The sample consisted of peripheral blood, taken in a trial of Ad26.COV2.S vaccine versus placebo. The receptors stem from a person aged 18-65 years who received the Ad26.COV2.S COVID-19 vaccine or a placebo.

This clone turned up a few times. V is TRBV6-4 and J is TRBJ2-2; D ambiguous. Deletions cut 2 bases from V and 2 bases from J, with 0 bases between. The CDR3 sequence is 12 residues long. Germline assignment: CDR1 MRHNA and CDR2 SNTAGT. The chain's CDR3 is CASSDNTGELFF. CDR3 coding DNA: TGTGCCAGCAGTGACAACACCGGGGAGCTGTTTTTT.

The chain's CDR3 is CASSLGGTQPQHF. CDR3 bases: TGTGCCAGCAGCTTAGGGGGGACTCAGCCCCAGCATTTT. The V gene is TRBV5-5, the J gene TRBJ1-5; D possibly corresponds to TRBD1 (6 bases). The V end lost 2 bases, the J end lost 6 bases, and 9 bases lay between the germline ends. Germline-derived CDR1 and CDR2 are SGHKS and YYEKEE (reference sequence). The CDR3 runs 13 residues.

The chain's CDR3 is CASSHDQSFYGYTF. Here the CDR3 DNA reads TGTGCCAGCAGCCATGATCAATCCTTCTATGGCTACACCTTC. The genes are TRBV4-2 and TRBJ1-2; D unclear. V was trimmed by 3 bases and J by 4 bases, leaving 12 bases between them. CDR3 size: 14 residues. The germline gives CDR1 LGHNA, CDR2 YNFKEQ.

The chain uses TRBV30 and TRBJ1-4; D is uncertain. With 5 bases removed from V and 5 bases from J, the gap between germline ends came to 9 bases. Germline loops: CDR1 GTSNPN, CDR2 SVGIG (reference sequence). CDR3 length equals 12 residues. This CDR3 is CAWSLANEKLFF. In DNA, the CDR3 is TGTGCCTGGTCACTGGCCAATGAAAAACTGTTTTTT.

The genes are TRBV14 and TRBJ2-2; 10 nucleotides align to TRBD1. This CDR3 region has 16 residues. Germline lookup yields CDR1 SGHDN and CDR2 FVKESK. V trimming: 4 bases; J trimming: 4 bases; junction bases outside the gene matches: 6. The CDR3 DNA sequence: TGTGCCAGCAGCCCCCGGGACAGGGGACCCACCGGGGAGCTGTTTTTT. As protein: CASSPRDRGPTGELFF.

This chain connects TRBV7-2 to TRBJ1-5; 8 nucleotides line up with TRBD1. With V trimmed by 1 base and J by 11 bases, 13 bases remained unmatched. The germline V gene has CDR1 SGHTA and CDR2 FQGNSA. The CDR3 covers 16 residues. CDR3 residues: CASSLGVMGGQDTQHF. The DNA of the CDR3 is TGTGCCAGCAGCTTAGGGGTGATGGGGGGACAGGATACCCAGCATTTT. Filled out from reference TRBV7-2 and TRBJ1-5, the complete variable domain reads GAGVSQSPSNKVTEKGKDVELRCDPISGHTALYWYRQSLGQGLEFLIYFQGNSAPDKSGLPSDRFSAERTGGSVSTLTIQRTQQEDSAVYLCASSLGVMGGQDTQHFGDGTRLSIL.

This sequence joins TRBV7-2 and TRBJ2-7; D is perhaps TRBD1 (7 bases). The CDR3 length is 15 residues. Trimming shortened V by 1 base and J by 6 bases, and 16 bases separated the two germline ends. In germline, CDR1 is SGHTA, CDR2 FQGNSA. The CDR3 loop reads CASSLVEGAVGEQYF. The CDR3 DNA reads TGTGCCAGCAGCTTAGTGGAGGGGGCCGTAGGCGAGCAGTACTTC.

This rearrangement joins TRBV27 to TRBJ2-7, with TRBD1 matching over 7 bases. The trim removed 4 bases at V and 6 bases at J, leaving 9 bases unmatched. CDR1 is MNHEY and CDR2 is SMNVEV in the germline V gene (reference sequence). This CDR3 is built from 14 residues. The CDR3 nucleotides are TGTGCCAGCAGTTACCGGGACAGAGCAAGCGAGCAGTACTTC. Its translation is CASSYRDRASEQYF.

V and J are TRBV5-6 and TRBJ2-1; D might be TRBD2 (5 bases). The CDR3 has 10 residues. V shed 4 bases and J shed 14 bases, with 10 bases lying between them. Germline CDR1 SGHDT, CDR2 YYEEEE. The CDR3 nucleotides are TGTGCCAGCAGCCCAAGGCGGGAGTTCTTC. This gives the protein CASSPRREFF.

The CDR3 loop reads CASSQGSGSNYEQYF. DNA for the CDR3: TGTGCCAGCAGCCAAGGGAGCGGGAGCAACTACGAGCAGTACTTC. This chain links TRBV4-2 with TRBJ2-7, with 8 bases identical to TRBD2. Per the germline V gene, CDR1 is LGHNA and CDR2 is YNFKEQ. The CDR3 totals 15 residues. The ends lost 1 base at V and 3 bases at J; junction bases unmatched: 5.

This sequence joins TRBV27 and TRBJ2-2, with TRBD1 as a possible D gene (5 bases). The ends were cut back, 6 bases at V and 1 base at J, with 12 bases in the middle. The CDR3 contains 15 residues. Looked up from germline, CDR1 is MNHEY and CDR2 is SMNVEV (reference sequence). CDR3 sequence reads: CASSADTVNTGELFF. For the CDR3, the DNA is TGTGCCAGCAGCGCGGACACCGTGAACACCGGGGAGCTGTTTTTT.

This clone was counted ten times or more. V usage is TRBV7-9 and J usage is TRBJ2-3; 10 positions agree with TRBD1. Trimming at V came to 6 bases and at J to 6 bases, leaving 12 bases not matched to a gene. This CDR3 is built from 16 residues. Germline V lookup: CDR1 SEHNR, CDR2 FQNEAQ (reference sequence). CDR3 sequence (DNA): TGTGCCAGCAGTAATAGGGGGACAGGGGTCTTGGATACGCAGTATTTT. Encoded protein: CASSNRGTGVLDTQYF.

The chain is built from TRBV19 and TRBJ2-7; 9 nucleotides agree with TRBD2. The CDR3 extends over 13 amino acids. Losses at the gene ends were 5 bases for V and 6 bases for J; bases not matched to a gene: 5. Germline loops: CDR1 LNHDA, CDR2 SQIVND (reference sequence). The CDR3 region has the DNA TGTGCCAGTAGTCCTCCTAGCGGGACCGAGCAGTACTTC. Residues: CASSPPSGTEQYF.

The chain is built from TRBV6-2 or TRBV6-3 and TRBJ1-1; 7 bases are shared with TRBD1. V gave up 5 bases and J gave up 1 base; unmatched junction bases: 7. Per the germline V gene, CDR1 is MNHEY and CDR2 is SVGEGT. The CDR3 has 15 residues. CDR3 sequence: CASSPTRTGNTEAFF. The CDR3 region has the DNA TGTGCCAGCAGTCCCACTCGGACAGGGAACACTGAAGCTTTCTTT.

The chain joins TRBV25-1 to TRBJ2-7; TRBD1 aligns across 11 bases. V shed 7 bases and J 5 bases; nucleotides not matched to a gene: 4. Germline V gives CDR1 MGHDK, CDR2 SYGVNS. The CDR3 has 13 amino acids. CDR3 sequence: CASNRDRGDEQYF. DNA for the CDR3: TGTGCCAGCAACCGGGACAGGGGGGACGAGCAGTACTTC.

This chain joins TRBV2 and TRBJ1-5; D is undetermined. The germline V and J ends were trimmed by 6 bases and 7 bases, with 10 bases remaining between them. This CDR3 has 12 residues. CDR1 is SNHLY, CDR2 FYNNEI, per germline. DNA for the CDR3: TGTGCCAGCAGCGCGGTGGCGCAGCCCCAGCATTTT. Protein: CASSAVAQPQHF.

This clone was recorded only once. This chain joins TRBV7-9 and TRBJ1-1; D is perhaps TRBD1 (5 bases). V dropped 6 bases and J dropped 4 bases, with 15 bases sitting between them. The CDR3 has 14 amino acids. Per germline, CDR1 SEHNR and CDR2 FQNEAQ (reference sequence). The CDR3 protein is CASRPEGWGTEAFF. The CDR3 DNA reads TGTGCCAGCAGGCCCGAGGGGTGGGGCACTGAAGCTTTCTTT.

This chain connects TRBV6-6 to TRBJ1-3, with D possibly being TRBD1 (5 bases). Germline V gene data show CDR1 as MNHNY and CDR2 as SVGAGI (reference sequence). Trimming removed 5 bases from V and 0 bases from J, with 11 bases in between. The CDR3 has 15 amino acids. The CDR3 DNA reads TGTGCCAGCAGTAGCCGGGACCTCTCTGGAAACACCATATATTTT. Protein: CASSSRDLSGNTIYF.

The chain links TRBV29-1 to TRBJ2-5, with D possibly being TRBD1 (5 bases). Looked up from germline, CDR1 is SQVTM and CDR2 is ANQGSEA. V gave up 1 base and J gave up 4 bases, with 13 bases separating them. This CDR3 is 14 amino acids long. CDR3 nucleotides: TGCAGCGTTGAAGTTCAACAGGCTGGAGAGACCCAGTACTTC. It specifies CSVEVQQAGETQYF.

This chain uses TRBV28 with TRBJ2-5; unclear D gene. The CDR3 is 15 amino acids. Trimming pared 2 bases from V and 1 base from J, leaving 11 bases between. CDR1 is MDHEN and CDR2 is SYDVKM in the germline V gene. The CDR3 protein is CASSLERGPQETQYF. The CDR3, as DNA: TGTGCCAGCAGTTTAGAGCGCGGACCCCAAGAGACCCAGTACTTC.

The chain's CDR3 is CASSYSTRSGNTIYF. The CDR3 DNA sequence: TGTGCCAGCAGTTACTCGACGAGATCTGGAAACACCATATATTTT. The gene calls are TRBV6-5 and TRBJ1-3; D not certain. The V end lost 0 bases, the J end lost 1 base, and 7 bases lay between the germline ends. Germline-derived CDR1 and CDR2 are MNHEY and SVGAGI. CDR3 length: 15 amino acids.